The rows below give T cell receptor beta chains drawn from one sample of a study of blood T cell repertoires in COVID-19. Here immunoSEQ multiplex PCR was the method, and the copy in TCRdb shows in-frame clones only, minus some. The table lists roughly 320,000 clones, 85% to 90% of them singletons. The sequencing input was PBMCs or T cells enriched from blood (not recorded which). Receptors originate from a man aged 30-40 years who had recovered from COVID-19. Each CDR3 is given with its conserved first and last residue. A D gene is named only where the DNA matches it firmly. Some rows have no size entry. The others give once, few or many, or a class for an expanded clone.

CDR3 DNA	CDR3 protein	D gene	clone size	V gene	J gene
TGTGCCAGCACCCCCCCCAGGGGCTACGAGCAGTACTTC	CASTPPRGYEQYF	-	-	TRBV6-5	TRBJ2-7
TGTGCCAGCAGCCATGCCGCCTCCCGTGGGAGAGAGCAGTACTTC	CASSHAASRGREQYF	-	many	TRBV3-1/TRBV3-2	TRBJ2-7
TGCAGTGCTAGTGGAAGCGGGAGTCTTGGCTACGAGCAGTACTTC	CSASGSGSLGYEQYF	TRBD2	-	TRBV20-1	TRBJ2-7
TGCGCCAGCAGCGCCGCGGGAGGCCCCACCGATGAGCAGTTCTTC	CASSAAGGPTDEQFF	TRBD2	once	TRBV5-1	TRBJ2-1
TGTGCCAGCAGTTTATACTGGACAGGGGGTTTAAGCTCCTACAATGAGCAGTTCTTC	CASSLYWTGGLSSYNEQFF	TRBD1	-	TRBV28	TRBJ2-1
TGTGCCAGCAGCCGGTCGGGGGACACCGGGGAGCTGTTTTTT	CASSRSGDTGELFF	-	-	TRBV11-2	TRBJ2-2
TGTGCTAGCAGCTTAAATAGCGGGGGGATGTACGAGCAGTACTTC	CASSLNSGGMYEQYF	TRBD2	-	TRBV7-7	TRBJ2-7
TGTGCCAGCAGTTTATTTGCTAGCGGGGGTCTGGAGCAGTACTTC	CASSLFASGGLEQYF	TRBD2	-	TRBV27	TRBJ2-7
TGTGCCAGTAGTATAAGGACTAGTATAAACCTGGACGAGCAGTACTTC	CASSIRTSINLDEQYF	TRBD2	-	TRBV19	TRBJ2-7
TGTGCCACCAGCACGCGGGGGCTGGGCAATCAGCCCCAGCATTTT	CATSTRGLGNQPQHF	-	-	TRBV15	TRBJ1-5
TGTGCCAGCAGCTTGTTTAACGGGAGAGTCGGCGAGCAGTACTTC	CASSLFNGRVGEQYF	-	few	TRBV5-6	TRBJ2-7
TGTGCCACCAGTTCTACTAGCGGCCAATACAATGAGCAGTTCTTC	CATSSTSGQYNEQFF	TRBD2	once	TRBV24-1	TRBJ2-1